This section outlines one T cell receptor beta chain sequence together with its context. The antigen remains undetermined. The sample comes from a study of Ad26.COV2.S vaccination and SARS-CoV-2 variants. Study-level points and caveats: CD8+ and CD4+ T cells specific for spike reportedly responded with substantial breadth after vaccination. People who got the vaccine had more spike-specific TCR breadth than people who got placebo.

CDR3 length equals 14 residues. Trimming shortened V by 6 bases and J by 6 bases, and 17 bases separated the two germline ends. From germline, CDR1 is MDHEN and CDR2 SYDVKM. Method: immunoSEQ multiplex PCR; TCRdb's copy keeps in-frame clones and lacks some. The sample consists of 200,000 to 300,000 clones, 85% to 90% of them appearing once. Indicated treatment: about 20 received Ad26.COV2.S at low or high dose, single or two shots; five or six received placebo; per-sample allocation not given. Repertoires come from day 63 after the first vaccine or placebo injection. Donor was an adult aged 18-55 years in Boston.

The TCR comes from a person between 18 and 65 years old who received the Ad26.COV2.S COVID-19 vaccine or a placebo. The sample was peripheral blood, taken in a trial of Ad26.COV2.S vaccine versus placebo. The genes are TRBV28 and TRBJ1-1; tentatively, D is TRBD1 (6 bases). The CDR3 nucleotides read TGTGCCAGCAGACCCCCGTCTAGGGGGGCTGAAGCTTTCTTT. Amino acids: CASRPPSRGAEAFF. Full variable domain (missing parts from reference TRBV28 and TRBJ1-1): DVKVTQSSRYLVKRTGEKVFLECVQDMDHENMFWYRQDPGLGLRLIYFSYDVKMKEKGDIPEGYSVSREKKERFSLILESASTNQTSMYLCASRPPSRGAEAFFGQGTRLTVV.